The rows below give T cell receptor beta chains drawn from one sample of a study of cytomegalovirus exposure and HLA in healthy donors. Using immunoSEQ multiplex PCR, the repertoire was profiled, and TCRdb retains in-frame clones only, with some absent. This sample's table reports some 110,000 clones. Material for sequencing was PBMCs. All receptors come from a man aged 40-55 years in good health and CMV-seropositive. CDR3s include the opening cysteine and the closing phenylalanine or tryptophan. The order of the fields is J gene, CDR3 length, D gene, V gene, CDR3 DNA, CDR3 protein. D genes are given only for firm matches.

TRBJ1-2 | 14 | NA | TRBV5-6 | TGTGCCAGCAGCTTGGTAGGGGGGGTCTATGGCTACACCTTC | CASSLVGGVYGYTF
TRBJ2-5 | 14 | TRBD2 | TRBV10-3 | TGTGCCATCACAAGCGGGGGTCCGGGGGAGACCCAGTACTTC | CAITSGGPGETQYF
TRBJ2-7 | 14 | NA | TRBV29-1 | TGCAGCGTTGATGGGGGCAGCCCTACCTACGAGCAGTACTTC | CSVDGGSPTYEQYF
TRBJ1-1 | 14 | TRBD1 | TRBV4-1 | TGCGCCAGCAGCCAACAGGGGGCTGGCACTGAAGCTTTCTTT | CASSQQGAGTEAFF
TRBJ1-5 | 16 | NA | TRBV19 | TGTGCCAGTAGTATGGGGGCAGAGTACTACAATCAGCCCCAGCATTTT | CASSMGAEYYNQPQHF
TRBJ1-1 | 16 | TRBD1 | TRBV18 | TGTGCCAGCTCACCAGCGGGACAGACCTGGGGCACTGAAGCTTTCTTT | CASSPAGQTWGTEAFF
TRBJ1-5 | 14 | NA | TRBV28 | TGTGCCAGTCGAAGGGGAGGATTAGGTCAGCCCCAGCATTTT | CASRRGGLGQPQHF
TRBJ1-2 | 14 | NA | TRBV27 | TGTGCCAGCAGTCGGGGGGCCAGGGCGGGTGGCTACACCTTC | CASSRGARAGGYTF
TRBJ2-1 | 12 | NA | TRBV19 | TGTGCCAGTAATGAGGCGTACAATGAGCAGTTCTTC | CASNEAYNEQFF
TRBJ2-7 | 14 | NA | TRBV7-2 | TGTGCCAGCAGCTTAGGGGCGTTCTCCTACGAGCAGTACTTC | CASSLGAFSYEQYF
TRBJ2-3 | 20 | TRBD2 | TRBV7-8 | TGTGCCAGCAGCTTTGGGGGTGGCTCTAGCGGGAGGACCTTCACAGATACGCAGTATTTT | CASSFGGGSSGRTFTDTQYF
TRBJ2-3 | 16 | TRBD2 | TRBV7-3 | TGTGCCAGCAGCTTAAGTGCGGCGGGAGCAACAGATACGCAGTATTTT | CASSLSAAGATDTQYF
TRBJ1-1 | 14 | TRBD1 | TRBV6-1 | TGTGCCAGCAGTGCTCGAGGACAGGGGTCTGAAGCTTTCTTT | CASSARGQGSEAFF
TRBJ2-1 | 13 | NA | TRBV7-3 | TGTGCCAGCAGCCTGCCAGGTGTCAATGAGCAGTTCTTC | CASSLPGVNEQFF
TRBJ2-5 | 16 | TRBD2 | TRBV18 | TGTGCCAGCGCGCTGAGCAGGACCCTGGGAGGGGAGACCCAGTACTTC | CASALSRTLGGETQYF
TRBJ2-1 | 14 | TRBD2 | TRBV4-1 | TGCGCCAGCAGCCAGCGGCTAGCGGTGGATGAGCAGTTCTTC | CASSQRLAVDEQFF
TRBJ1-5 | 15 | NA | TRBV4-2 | TGTGCCAGCACCGACACCCAACAGGGCAATCAGCCCCAGCATTTT | CASTDTQQGNQPQHF
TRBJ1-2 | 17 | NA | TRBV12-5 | TGTGCTAGTGGATTAGACAGGACCGGGAAAGGGACCTATGGCTACACCTTC | CASGLDRTGKGTYGYTF
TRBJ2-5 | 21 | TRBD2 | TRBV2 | TGTGCCAGCAGTTGGGGCGGGAGAGGACTAGCCCTGACTAGCGGGGAGGAGACCCAGTACTTC | CASSWGGRGLALTSGEETQYF
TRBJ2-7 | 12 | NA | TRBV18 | TGTGCCAGCTCACCTACAGGGCTCGAGCAGTACTTC | CASSPTGLEQYF
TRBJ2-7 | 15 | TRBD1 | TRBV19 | TGTGCCAGTAGTATAGTAGGACAGGGCCCCAGGAAGCAGTACTTC | CASSIVGQGPRKQYF
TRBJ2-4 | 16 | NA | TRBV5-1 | TGCGCCAGCAGCTTGGCGGGGGGCCTAGCCAAAAACATTCAGTACTTC | CASSLAGGLAKNIQYF
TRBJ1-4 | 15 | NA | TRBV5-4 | TGTGCCAGCAGCGACCAGGCCCCGGGGAATGAAAAACTGTTTTTT | CASSDQAPGNEKLFF
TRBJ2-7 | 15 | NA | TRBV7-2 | TGTGCCAGCAGCCCTACAGGGACGGGGACCTACGAGCAGTACTTC | CASSPTGTGTYEQYF
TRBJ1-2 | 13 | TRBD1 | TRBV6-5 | TGTGCCAGCAGTTCGACAGGGGCATATGGCTACACCTTC | CASSSTGAYGYTF
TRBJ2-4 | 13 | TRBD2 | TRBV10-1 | TGCGCCAGCAGTGATGGGCAGCGGGGGATTCAGTACTTC | CASSDGQRGIQYF
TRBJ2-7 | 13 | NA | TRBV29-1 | TGCAGCGTTGAAGGACAGGCACCCTACGAGCAGTACTTC | CSVEGQAPYEQYF
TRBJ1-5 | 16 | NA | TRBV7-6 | TGTGCCAGCAGCTTATGGGCAGGGGAAGGCAATCAGCCCCAGCATTTT | CASSLWAGEGNQPQHF
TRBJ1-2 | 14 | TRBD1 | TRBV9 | TGTGCCAGCAGCGTCGGGACAGGGGGCGATGGCTACACCTTC | CASSVGTGGDGYTF
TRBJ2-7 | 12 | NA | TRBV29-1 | TGCAGCGCTAAGGGTAGCGGACACGAGCAGTACTTC | CSAKGSGHEQYF
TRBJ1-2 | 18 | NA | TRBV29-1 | TGCAGCGTTGAGGGGAGGGGACGAAACTTATTCAATGACTATGGCTACACCTTC | CSVEGRGRNLFNDYGYTF
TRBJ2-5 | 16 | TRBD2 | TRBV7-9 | TGTGCCAGCAGCTTAGGGCTTAGCGGGATCCAAGAGACCCAGTACTTC | CASSLGLSGIQETQYF
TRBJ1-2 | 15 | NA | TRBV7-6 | TGTGCCAGCAGCTTAGCCCGGGGGGGGGCAGGCGGCTACACCTTC | CASSLARGGAGGYTF
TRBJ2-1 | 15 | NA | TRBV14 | TGTGCCAGCAGCCTCGACTACTCCTCCTACAATGAGCAGTTCTTC | CASSLDYSSYNEQFF
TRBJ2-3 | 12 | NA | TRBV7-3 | TGTGCCAGCAGCCCAAACACAGATACGCAGTATTTT | CASSPNTDTQYF
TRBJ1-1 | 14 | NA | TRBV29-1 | TGCAGCGTTGTATTAGTTTCGGTGAACACTGAAGCTTTCTTT | CSVVLVSVNTEAFF
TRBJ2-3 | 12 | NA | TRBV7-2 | TGTGCCAGCAGCTTATCGGGTTATACGCAGTATTTT | CASSLSGYTQYF
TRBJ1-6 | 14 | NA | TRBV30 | TGTGCCTGGAGGAGTGACAGCGTTAATTCACCCCTCCACTTT | CAWRSDSVNSPLHF
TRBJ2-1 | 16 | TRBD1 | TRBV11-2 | TGTGCCAGCAGCTTAGCGATGGGACAGGGGGCCAATGAGCAGTTCTTC | CASSLAMGQGANEQFF
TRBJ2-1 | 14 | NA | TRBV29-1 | TGCAGCGTTGAACGGAGTTACACCTACAATGAGCAGTTCTTC | CSVERSYTYNEQFF
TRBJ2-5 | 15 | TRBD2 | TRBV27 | TGTGCCAGCAGTGCCCCAGGAGCGGGGAGACGACGGCAGTACTTC | CASSAPGAGRRRQYF